The 15 T cell receptor beta chains given below trace back to one sample, sequenced in a study of a mutant IDH1 vaccine in newly diagnosed glioma. These receptors have no identified antigens. Time point described: week 11, during vaccination. A 20-mer mutant IDH1 peptide at 300 ug was injected subcutaneously with topical imiquimod. Repertoires were generated with immunoSEQ multiplex PCR, while TCRdb's copy carries only in-frame clones and drops some. Of more than 55,000 clones in the sample, under 90% were seen once. Material: PBMCs, obtained from a glioma patient whose treatment included an IDH1 peptide vaccine. The receptors shown here come from a man aged 25-40 years with glioma.

This clone has just a few counts. V gene TRBV9 combines with J gene TRBJ1-1; 8 positions agree with TRBD1. The CDR3 runs 15 residues. Looked up from germline, CDR1 is SGDLS and CDR2 is YYNGEE. Trimming took 3 bases from V and 0 from J; bases not matched to a gene: 4. CDR3 sequence reads: CASSGRTGLNTEAFF. DNA for the CDR3: TGTGCCAGCAGCGGGCGGACAGGGTTGAACACTGAAGCTTTCTTT. The variable domain in full, with the rest retrieved from reference TRBV9 and TRBJ1-1, is DSGVTQTPKHLITATGQRVTLRCSPRSGDLSVYWYQQSLDQGLQFLIQYYNGEERAKGNILERFSAQQFPDLHSELNLSSLELGDSALYFCASSGRTGLNTEAFFGQGTRLTVV.

This chain connects TRBV5-4 to TRBJ1-6, with D unclear. Germline lookup yields CDR1 SGHNT and CDR2 YYREEE (reference sequence). Trimming removed 1 base from V and 5 bases from J, with 10 bases in between. This CDR3 is 15 amino acids long. CDR3 loop: CASSLMAVNNSPLHF. In DNA, the CDR3 is TGTGCCAGCAGCTTGATGGCTGTTAATAATTCACCCCTCCACTTT.

V is TRBV5-4 and J is TRBJ2-7; perhaps TRBD1 as D (5 bases). Germline V gene lookup returns CDR1 SGHNT and CDR2 YYREEE (reference sequence). With 1 base removed from V and 0 bases from J, the gap between germline ends came to 8 bases. The CDR3 consists of 14 residues. CDR3 in amino acids: CASSLYDSSYEQYF. The CDR3 region has the DNA TGTGCCAGCAGCTTGTATGACAGCTCCTACGAGCAGTACTTC.

The J gene is TRBJ2-7, the V gene TRBV27; D is unresolved. The CDR3 extends over 11 amino acids. Germline V gives CDR1 MNHEY, CDR2 SMNVEV (reference sequence). V lost 6 bases and J lost 4, with 7 bases in between. This chain's CDR3 is CASRQGYEQYF. CDR3 in DNA: TGTGCCAGCAGGCAAGGGTACGAGCAGTACTTC.

J is TRBJ1-6 and V is TRBV9, with D unresolved. The V gene lost 0 bases and the J gene lost 6 bases, with 7 bases spanning the gap. Per the germline V gene, CDR1 is SGDLS and CDR2 is YYNGEE. This CDR3 is 14 amino acids long. The CDR3 nucleotides are TGTGCCAGCAGCGTAGTAGACTCTAATTCACCCCTCCACTTT. It encodes CASSVVDSNSPLHF.

The rearrangement links TRBV7-2 to TRBJ1-5; the D is unclear. The germline V gene encodes CDR1 SGHTA and CDR2 FQGNSA. The germline V and J ends were trimmed by 5 bases and 4 bases, with 15 bases remaining between them. The CDR3 runs 15 residues. The CDR3, as DNA: TGTGCCAGCAGCCCCTTTAGGGCCAGGAATCAGCCCCAGCATTTT. The encoded protein is CASSPFRARNQPQHF.

This sequence joins TRBV10-3 and TRBJ1-3; D is ambiguous. Deletions cut 0 bases from V and 0 bases from J, with 6 bases between. Per germline, CDR1 ENHRY and CDR2 SYGVKD. CDR3 length: 15 amino acids. The CDR3 region is CAISESRNSGNTIYF. The CDR3 nucleotides are TGTGCCATCAGTGAGTCGAGGAACTCTGGAAACACCATATATTTT.

Here the CDR3 reads CASSLYELYEQYF. The CDR3 DNA is TGTGCCAGCAGTTTATACGAGCTCTACGAGCAGTACTTC. The chain links TRBV28 to TRBJ2-7; D ambiguous. The germline V gene encodes CDR1 MDHEN and CDR2 SYDVKM. V lost 1 base and J 3 bases, leaving 7 bases between the germline ends. CDR3 length: 13 residues.

This clone was recorded only once. The V call is TRBV4-2, the J call TRBJ1-1; no clear D. This CDR3 has 13 amino acids. Per the germline V gene, CDR1 is LGHNA and CDR2 is YNFKEQ. V shed 5 bases and J shed 1 base, with 8 bases lying between them. CDR3 residues: CASSFTGNTEAFF. DNA of the CDR3: TGTGCCAGCAGCTTCACTGGGAACACTGAAGCTTTCTTT.

This clone appeared once. The chain employs TRBV7-2 and TRBJ2-1, with no clear D. From germline, CDR1 is SGHTA and CDR2 FQGNSA. With 4 bases removed from V and 4 bases from J, the gap between germline ends came to 11 bases. The length of the CDR3 is 14 residues. Here the CDR3 DNA reads TGTGCCAGCAGCTCTTTGGGCCGTTACAATGAGCAGTTCTTC. Its protein product is CASSSLGRYNEQFF.

CDR3 sequence (DNA): TGTGCCAGCAGTCAACAGGGGGCCGCTAATGAAAAACTGTTTTTT. Translated, it gives CASSQQGAANEKLFF. V and J are TRBV2 and TRBJ1-4; 9 nucleotides agree with TRBD1. The germline CDR1 and CDR2 sequences are SNHLY and FYNNEI. This CDR3 is 15 amino acids long. V shed 5 bases and J 3 bases; nucleotides not matched to a gene: 4.

The chain combines TRBV9 with TRBJ2-7; D might be TRBD2 (7 bases). The V end lost 4 bases, the J end lost 3 bases, and 17 bases lay between the germline ends. CDR3 size: 15 residues. CDR1 SGDLS and CDR2 YYNGEE come from the germline V gene. CDR3 coding DNA: TGTGCCAGCAGCCCGGGGGGCCGGGTCCTCTACGAGCAGTACTTC. Protein product: CASSPGGRVLYEQYF.

J is TRBJ2-4 and V is TRBV7-9; 8 positions agree with TRBD2. Germline-derived CDR1 and CDR2 are SEHNR and FQNEAQ (reference sequence). The J segment lost 1 base and the V segment lost 1 base, leaving 9 bases of the junction unmatched. This CDR3 contains 18 residues. The CDR3 sequence: CASSLGTSGGKAKNIQYF. The CDR3 nucleotides read TGTGCCAGCAGCTTAGGAACTTCGGGAGGGAAGGCCAAAAACATTCAGTACTTC.

This rearrangement joins TRBV5-8 to TRBJ1-5; D gene ambiguous. In germline, CDR1 is SGHTS, CDR2 YDEGEE. This CDR3 has 14 amino acids. Trimming pared 4 bases from V and 1 base from J, leaving 9 bases between. The CDR3 DNA follows: TGTGCCAGCAGCGACCGACCCAGCAATCAGCCCCAGCATTTT. This codes for CASSDRPSNQPQHF.

The rearrangement joins TRBV15 to TRBJ2-7, with D possibly being TRBD2 (7 bases). CDR1 is LNHNV, CDR2 YYDKDF, per germline (reference sequence). V shed 1 base and J shed 1 base, with 14 bases lying between them. The CDR3 is 16 amino acids. For the CDR3, the DNA is TGTGCCACCAGCAGAGGATCGGGGGGCGGATCCTACGAGCAGTACTTC. Its translation is CATSRGSGGGSYEQYF.